Listed below are T cell receptor beta chains from one sample, sequenced in a study of spatial heterogeneity in lung cancer. TCRdb recomputed calls from the 5' RACE reads with MiXCR, one row per CDR3 protein. The sample consists of more than 35,000 distinct CDR3 sequences, around 5.2% of them appearing once. Sequenced material: PBMCs, taken at surgery. These receptors all come from a female donor with early-stage non-small cell lung cancer. The CDR3 runs from the conserved cysteine through the conserved F or W.

j_call v_call cdr3_aa
TRBJ1-4 TRBV5-6 CASSGDQGEKLFF
TRBJ1-5 TRBV7-7 CASKRGQFPVDSNQPQHF
TRBJ2-5 TRBV20-1 CSASSKGTQYF
TRBJ2-3 TRBV10-3 CAISGWESTDTQYF
TRBJ2-7 TRBV2 CASRQDLNLYEQYF
TRBJ2-3 TRBV20-1 CSARWGSRTATQYF
TRBJ2-5 TRBV5-1 CASSSSAGRGETQYF
TRBJ2-3 TRBV6-5 CASSQLAGTDTQYF
TRBJ1-1 TRBV3-1 CASSQESTGKAFF
TRBJ1-1 TRBV5-6 CASSLVGGAGDTEAFF
TRBJ2-5 TRBV30 CAWSPPSAGGRETQYF
TRBJ2-1 TRBV4-2 CASSSVARRGGGGNEQFF
TRBJ1-2 TRBV9 CASSPGQGPYGYTF
TRBJ2-5 TRBV5-1 CASSLAGAKQETQYF
TRBJ2-7 TRBV28 CASSRLRDGLYEQYF
TRBJ2-3 TRBV9 CASSESLPTDTQYF
TRBJ2-7 TRBV7-2 CASSPDGPTQREQYF
TRBJ1-1 TRBV7-2 CASSLQREYTEAFF
TRBJ1-2 TRBV12-3/TRBV12-4 CASSRRQQYGYTF
TRBJ2-2 TRBV7-2 CATKQESNTGELFF
TRBJ1-1 TRBV20-1 CSAEPRRSEAFF
TRBJ1-1 TRBV2 CASSMDNPHLTLEAFF
TRBJ2-7 TRBV6-6 CASSYSPDRGQGEQYF
TRBJ2-3 TRBV5-1 CASSLMGQGAPDTQYF
TRBJ2-3 TRBV20-1 CSARPTDTQYF
TRBJ2-5 TRBV29-1 CSVRSGGYQETQYF
TRBJ2-2 TRBV29-1 CSVVSGNTGELFF
TRBJ2-5 TRBV9 CASSLTPAETQYF